Presented here are 17 T cell receptor beta chains from one specimen sequenced in a study of T cell repertoires in cytomegalovirus infection (dated 2019 in TCRdb). Their target antigens are unknown. The treatment or condition label on this specimen signifies: in vitro stimulation with specific CMV peptide epitopes to enrich CMV-specific T cells. Reads for this sample came from an Illumina HiSeq 1500. TCRdb reanalyzed the raw reads on its own, using fastp at Q25 for trimming and MiXCR for clone calling, and kept in-frame beta chains. Entries that share a CDR3 protein sequence are merged under the most common genes and DNA. This sample lists 65,000 to 85,000 distinct CDR3 sequences; less than 30% were detected once. The ten top clones hold 59% of the sample. The sample here was CD8+ T cells from cultured PBMCs, taken from culture after CMV antigen stimulation. These TCRs come from a human donor in good health (CMV status not recorded). Some clones in this sample may be carry-over from other donors' samples.

This clonotype showed up many times. The chain joins TRBV28 to TRBJ1-5; 7 nucleotides agree with TRBD1. With V trimmed by 5 bases and J by 7 bases, 8 bases remained unmatched. Germline CDR1 is MDHEN and CDR2 is SYDVKM. CDR3 length equals 14 residues. CDR3 coding DNA: TGTGCCAGCAGTATCACAACAGGGGTCCAGCCCCAGCATTTT. Amino acid sequence: CASSITTGVQPQHF.

V usage is TRBV9 and J usage is TRBJ2-2; no reliable D call. The CDR3 is made up of 14 amino acids. V dropped 1 base and J dropped 4 bases, with 8 bases sitting between them. CDR1 and CDR2 from the germline V gene are SGDLS and YYNGEE. The CDR3 is CASSVPGTTGELFF. The CDR3 bases are TGTGCCAGCAGCGTACCAGGAACCACCGGGGAGCTGTTTTTT.

The table lists this clonotype with many counts. The rearrangement uses TRBV6-1 and TRBJ2-2; perhaps TRBD1 as D (6 bases). V was clipped by 5 bases and J by 8 bases, with 12 bases between them. Germline V gene sequence: CDR1 MNHNS, CDR2 SASEGT. The CDR3 runs to 13 residues. CDR3 residues: CASSSTGFGELFF. The DNA for the CDR3 is TGTGCCAGCAGTTCCACAGGGTTTGGGGAGCTGTTTTTT.

This clonotype was found a few times. The gene calls are TRBV6-1 and TRBJ1-1, with D tentatively TRBD1 (5 bases). CDR3 length: 14 amino acids. The V end lost 5 bases, the J end lost 4 bases, and 14 bases lay between the germline ends. The V gene's germline CDR1 is MNHNS and CDR2 SASEGT. The CDR3 is CASSYQGSGTEAFF. Written as DNA, the CDR3 is TGTGCCAGCAGTTACCAGGGATCCGGCACTGAAGCTTTCTTT.

This clonotype was counted a few times. The chain is built from TRBV7-3 and TRBJ1-1; the D gene is possibly TRBD1 (6 bases). The CDR3 sequence is 14 residues long. Trimming took 2 bases from V and 4 from J, leaving 11 bases between them. CDR1 is SGHTA and CDR2 is FQGTGA in the germline V gene. The CDR3 sequence: CASSLLGGPTEAFF. CDR3 in DNA: TGTGCCAGCAGCTTATTGGGGGGGCCCACTGAAGCTTTCTTT.

This clonotype was picked up one time. This chain joins TRBV2 and TRBJ2-1; 10 bases line up with TRBD1. The CDR3 has 15 residues. Germline CDR1 and CDR2: SNHLY and FYNNEI. The CDR3 here is CAIISGTGDGNEQFF. The CDR3 DNA follows: TGTGCTATAATCTCCGGGACAGGGGATGGAAATGAGCAGTTCTTC.

The sample holds a few counts of this clonotype. The V call is TRBV12-3 or TRBV12-4, the J call TRBJ2-7; perhaps TRBD1 as D (5 bases). There are 14 residues in the CDR3. The germline V and J ends were trimmed by 3 bases and 5 bases, with 14 bases remaining between them. The DNA of the CDR3 is TGTGCCAGCAGTTTCCCAGGCAGGGCTAACGAGCAGTACTTC. It specifies CASSFPGRANEQYF.

This clonotype was detected only a few times. V usage is TRBV6-1 and J usage is TRBJ1-2, with TRBD1 matching 9 bases. After removal of 10 bases from V and 6 bases from J, the junction contained 6 bases not matched to a gene. The germline gives CDR1 MNHNS, CDR2 SASEGT. The CDR3 length is 12 residues. The CDR3 loop reads CATLGTGHGYTF. The CDR3, as DNA: TGTGCCACGCTCGGGACAGGGCATGGCTACACCTTC.

The V gene is TRBV9, the J gene TRBJ2-1, with 10 positions matching TRBD2. Germline CDR1 SGDLS, CDR2 YYNGEE. The V and J ends lost 3 bases and 4 bases, in that order; junction bases with no gene match: 7. The CDR3 sequence is 16 residues long. The CDR3 region is CASSASWTSGYNEQFF. CDR3 bases: TGTGCCAGCAGCGCTTCCTGGACTAGCGGATACAATGAGCAGTTCTTC.

The chain carries TRBV12-3 or TRBV12-4 and TRBJ2-4; D is perhaps TRBD1 (6 bases). This CDR3 is built from 13 residues. Trimming stripped 5 bases from V and 4 bases from J, with 9 bases between. For the CDR3, the DNA is TGTGCCAGCAGTCAGGGGTGGAAAAACATTCAGTACTTC. Translated: CASSQGWKNIQYF.

V and J are TRBV6-2 or TRBV6-3 and TRBJ2-2; weak D call: TRBD1 (5 bases). V was cut by 6 bases and J by 6 bases, with 32 bases left in between. The CDR3 consists of 20 residues. Looked up from germline, CDR1 is MNHEY and CDR2 is SVGEGT. In DNA form, the CDR3 reads TGTGCCAGCAGGGACCCACCGACCCTGGGGCAAGCTGACCTCTCCGGGGAGCTGTTTTTT. Translated, it gives CASRDPPTLGQADLSGELFF.

The J gene is TRBJ2-1, the V gene TRBV4-1; D call uncertain. This CDR3 is built from 17 residues. The V gene's germline CDR1 is MGHRA and CDR2 YSYEKL. V lost 3 bases, J lost 0 bases, and 15 bases lay in between. The CDR3 nucleotides read TGCGCCAGCAGCCAGATCCCCTCCTGGAGCTCCTACAATGAGCAGTTCTTC. Translated: CASSQIPSWSSYNEQFF.

V gene TRBV11-2 combines with J gene TRBJ2-7, with 15 bases fitting TRBD2. V shed 4 bases, J shed 6 bases, and the junction held 4 bases outside the gene matches. The germline V gene has CDR1 SGHAT and CDR2 FQNNGV. The CDR3 length is 15 residues. CDR3 residues: CASSSGTSGRFEQYF. The DNA for the CDR3 is TGTGCCAGCAGCTCTGGGACTAGCGGGAGGTTCGAGCAGTACTTC.

The chain employs TRBV27 and TRBJ1-2; D unresolved. V was cut by 2 bases and J by 4 bases, with 8 bases left in between. CDR3 length equals 13 residues. Germline V gene lookup returns CDR1 MNHEY and CDR2 SMNVEV (reference sequence). The CDR3, as DNA: TGTGCCAGCAGTTTAAGACACTCCTATGGCTACACCTTC. Its protein is CASSLRHSYGYTF.

The V and J genes are TRBV12-3 or TRBV12-4 and TRBJ1-1; 8 positions agree with TRBD1. The V gene end was trimmed by 6 bases and the J gene end by 6 bases; junction bases not matched to a gene: 3. The CDR3 sequence is 12 residues long. The CDR3 loop reads CASSQQGAEAFF. In DNA, the CDR3 is TGTGCCAGCAGCCAACAGGGGGCTGAAGCTTTCTTT.

J is TRBJ1-2 and V is TRBV19, with D unclear. This CDR3 has 16 amino acids. Germline V gene sequence: CDR1 LNHDA, CDR2 SQIVND (reference sequence). V gave up 3 bases and J gave up 3 bases, with 17 bases separating them. The CDR3 nucleotides are TGTGCCAGTAGTATCCCTTGGTCCGGGTACGACTATGGCTACACCTTC. It yields the protein CASSIPWSGYDYGYTF.

This clonotype was recorded once. V and J are TRBV3-1 and TRBJ1-4; 7 bases agree with TRBD1. The CDR3 is 15 residues long. After removal of 4 bases from V and 5 bases from J, the junction contained 7 bases not matched to a gene. CDR1 LGHDT and CDR2 YNNKEL come from the germline V gene (reference sequence). CDR3 sequence: CASSPIGTENEKLFF. CDR3 sequence (DNA): TGTGCCAGCAGCCCTATAGGGACAGAGAATGAAAAACTGTTTTTT.